The 21 T cell receptor beta chains given below trace back to one sample, sequenced in a study of cytomegalovirus exposure and HLA in healthy donors. TCRdb's table, derived via immunoSEQ multiplex PCR, lists solely in-frame clones and lacks some. The sample holds about 140,000 clones; around 90% are singletons and the top ten take 7.9%. Sequencing was done on a sample of PBMCs. The origin of the receptors is a woman aged 18 to 35 in good health and CMV-seropositive.

The chain is built from TRBV28 and TRBJ1-1, with TRBD1 as a possible D gene (5 bases). Trimming left V 7 bases short and J 3 bases short, with 15 bases between. The length of the CDR3 is 14 residues. Germline V CDR1 and CDR2: MDHEN, SYDVKM. The CDR3 coding sequence is TGTGCCAGCACCAGGGAGGAGGGGTACACTGAAGCTTTCTTT. It yields the protein CASTREEGYTEAFF.

This clone has just one count. The rearrangement links TRBV9 to TRBJ1-5, with TRBD1 identical over 10 bases. The length of the CDR3 is 15 residues. Trimming removed 0 bases from V and 10 bases from J; junction bases left unmatched: 7. Germline assignment: CDR1 SGDLS and CDR2 YYNGEE. The CDR3 reads CASSVEPGTGAPQHF. In nucleotides, the CDR3 is TGTGCCAGCAGCGTAGAGCCCGGGACAGGGGCCCCCCAGCATTTT.

This sequence joins TRBV28 and TRBJ1-2; 8 nucleotides align to TRBD1. Germline CDR1 MDHEN, CDR2 SYDVKM. V was clipped by 6 bases and J by 8 bases; unmatched bases: 8. This CDR3 contains 13 residues. The CDR3 DNA is TGTGCCAGCAGCTCTGGACAGGGCGGCGGCTACACCTTC. Its protein product is CASSSGQGGGYTF.

The chain carries TRBV7-8 and TRBJ2-1; TRBD2 matches at 12 bases. Losses at the gene ends were 6 bases for V and 0 bases for J; bases not matched to a gene: 6. This CDR3 has 17 residues. CDR1 SGHVS and CDR2 FQNEAQ come from the germline V gene. CDR3 sequence reads: CASSRLAGANSYNEQFF. Written as DNA, the CDR3 is TGTGCCAGCAGTCGACTAGCGGGGGCGAACTCCTACAATGAGCAGTTCTTC.

This clone was counted only a few times. The chain is built from TRBV6-5 and TRBJ1-2; possible D gene TRBD1, 6 bases. V was shortened by 5 bases and J by 8 bases, with 15 bases between the two germline ends. CDR3 length: 13 residues. Germline V gene data show CDR1 as MNHEY and CDR2 as SVGAGI. The CDR3 DNA follows: TGTGCCAGCAGTGAGACAGGCGCTTTGGGCTACACCTTC. Its protein is CASSETGALGYTF.

This clone is a singleton in its sample. The V and J genes are TRBV9 and TRBJ2-1; 11 bases are a match to TRBD2. The germline CDR1 and CDR2 sequences are SGDLS and YYNGEE. The CDR3 is 15 residues long. Trimming removed 2 bases from V and 8 bases from J; junction bases left unmatched: 6. In DNA, the CDR3 is TGTGCCAGCAGCGTTACTAGCGGGAGTATTTATGAGCAGTTCTTC. Its protein product is CASSVTSGSIYEQFF.

V is TRBV27 and J is TRBJ1-3, with TRBD1 identical over 7 bases. With 6 bases clipped from V and 0 bases from J, the junction kept 2 bases outside the gene matches. Germline loops: CDR1 MNHEY, CDR2 SMNVEV (reference sequence). There are 14 residues in the CDR3. The CDR3 nucleotides read TGTGCCAGCAGGCAGGGGGTCTCTGGAAACACCATATATTTT. It specifies CASRQGVSGNTIYF.

The rearrangement uses TRBV7-2 and TRBJ2-7, with D uncertain. V lost 2 bases and J lost 1, with 6 bases in between. The CDR3 loop spans 13 amino acids. Germline values: CDR1 SGHTA, CDR2 FQGNSA. The CDR3 sequence is CASSLQSSYEQYF. The CDR3 bases are TGTGCCAGCAGCTTACAGTCGTCCTACGAGCAGTACTTC.

The chain couples TRBV7-8 to TRBJ1-3; D remains ambiguous. The CDR3 loop spans 15 amino acids. Trimming took off 4 bases at V and 0 bases at J, with 10 bases between the two ends. The germline V gene has CDR1 SGHVS and CDR2 FQNEAQ. CDR3 residues: CASSSTRFSGNTIYF. CDR3 DNA: TGTGCCAGCAGCTCGACGAGGTTCTCTGGAAACACCATATATTTT.

For the CDR3, the DNA is TGTGCCAGCAGCTTACCCGCGGGGAAAAACCTTGGTGAGCAGTTCTTC. The encoded protein is CASSLPAGKNLGEQFF. V is TRBV7-9 and J is TRBJ2-1, with D possibly matching TRBD2 (6 bases). This CDR3 contains 16 residues. Trimming took 2 bases from V and 9 from J, leaving 20 bases between them. Germline values: CDR1 SEHNR, CDR2 FQNEAQ (reference sequence).

The rearrangement joins TRBV4-2 to TRBJ1-2; 9 nucleotides line up with TRBD1. This CDR3 spans 15 amino acids. Germline loops: CDR1 LGHNA, CDR2 YNFKEQ. V was pared by 4 bases and J by 5 bases, with 8 bases of the junction left unmatched. CDR3 nucleotides: TGTGCCAGCAGCCTCCGGACAGGGGAAGAGTATGGCTACACCTTC. Its protein is CASSLRTGEEYGYTF.

V is TRBV30 and J is TRBJ2-1; D is uncertain. V was shortened by 7 bases and J by 9 bases, with 16 bases between the two germline ends. CDR1 is GTSNPN and CDR2 is SVGIG in the germline V gene (reference sequence). The CDR3 sequence is 12 residues long. The CDR3: CASAYGPGEQFF. In nucleotides, the CDR3 is TGTGCCTCCGCCTATGGCCCGGGTGAGCAGTTCTTC.

V gene TRBV5-1 combines with J gene TRBJ2-7; tentatively, D is TRBD2 (5 bases). CDR1 SGHRS and CDR2 YFSETQ come from the germline V gene. The CDR3 length is 13 residues. Deletions cut 0 bases from V and 6 bases from J, with 10 bases between. CDR3 sequence (DNA): TGCGCCAGCAGCTTGGCGCTAGCTGGCGAGCAGTACTTC. It specifies CASSLALAGEQYF.

This chain links TRBV28 with TRBJ2-1; D is undetermined. Germline lookup yields CDR1 MDHEN and CDR2 SYDVKM. The V and J ends lost 2 bases and 4 bases respectively, with 3 bases between them. The CDR3 length is 12 residues. The CDR3, as DNA: TGTGCCAGCAGTTTACAGTACAATGAGCAGTTCTTC. This codes for CASSLQYNEQFF.

This chain uses TRBV19 with TRBJ1-5; D is unresolved. Deletions cut 2 bases from V and 4 bases from J, with 12 bases between. The CDR3 sequence is 15 residues long. Germline assignment: CDR1 LNHDA and CDR2 SQIVND (reference sequence). CDR3 sequence: CASSILIVENQPQHF. Here the CDR3 DNA reads TGTGCCAGTAGTATATTGATCGTGGAGAATCAGCCCCAGCATTTT.

CDR3 in amino acids: CASGPQGNSYNEQFF. The CDR3, as DNA: TGCGCCAGCGGACCGCAGGGAAACTCCTACAATGAGCAGTTCTTC. The gene calls are TRBV5-1 and TRBJ2-1; tentative D call: TRBD1 (5 bases). This CDR3 region has 15 residues. Germline loops: CDR1 SGHRS, CDR2 YFSETQ. The V end lost 7 bases, the J end lost 0 bases, and 14 bases lay between the germline ends.

The chain combines TRBV2 with TRBJ2-7; 7 nucleotides agree with TRBD2. V gave up 8 bases and J gave up 3 bases; unmatched junction bases: 4. The CDR3 totals 12 residues. Germline CDR1 is SNHLY and CDR2 is FYNNEI. CDR3 in amino acids: CASGPGGYEQYF. The CDR3 DNA sequence: TGTGCCAGCGGGCCGGGGGGCTACGAGCAGTACTTC.

This clone was seen more than once but under ten times. The CDR3, as DNA: TGTGCCAGCAGTTACCTCCCGGGTCAAGAGACCCAGTACTTC. Its protein is CASSYLPGQETQYF. J is TRBJ2-5 and V is TRBV6-5; D is unresolved. V was shortened by 2 bases and J by 2 bases, with 9 bases between the two germline ends. The germline gives CDR1 MNHEY, CDR2 SVGAGI. The CDR3 runs to 14 residues.

The chain couples TRBV19 to TRBJ2-7, with D possibly TRBD1 on 6 matching bases. Germline V gene sequence: CDR1 LNHDA, CDR2 SQIVND (reference sequence). This CDR3 is built from 13 residues. The V end was cut by 8 bases, the J end by 4 bases, with 15 bases between. CDR3 protein: CASGVGALYEQYF. The CDR3 DNA follows: TGTGCCAGTGGAGTGGGGGCTTTATACGAGCAGTACTTC.

V is TRBV7-6 and J is TRBJ1-1; TRBD1 matches 7 bases. J lost 6 bases, V lost 1 base, and 20 bases had no gene match. CDR1 is SGHVS, CDR2 FNYEAQ, per germline. This CDR3 has 19 amino acids. This CDR3 reads CASSLVYPGQVGFPAEAFF. CDR3 bases: TGTGCCAGCAGCTTAGTGTACCCCGGACAGGTTGGGTTCCCAGCTGAAGCTTTCTTT.

V and J are TRBV5-4 and TRBJ2-1; TRBD1 matches 8 bases. Germline values: CDR1 SGHNT, CDR2 YYREEE (reference sequence). The CDR3 is made up of 14 amino acids. Trimming took 3 bases from V and 6 from J; bases not matched to a gene: 5. CDR3: CASSSRTGTNEQFF. CDR3 bases: TGTGCCAGCAGCTCAAGGACAGGGACCAATGAGCAGTTCTTC.